This T cell receptor (beta chain) was sequenced for a study of Tregs in tolerant kidney transplant recipients. Study-wide results and limits: The small number of patients limits these findings pending further validation. Tregs expanded with activated donor B cells seemed most donor-specific.

Recipients received nonmyeloablative bone marrow transplants from related graft donors, with transient mixed chimerism. Unstimulated regulatory T cells (CD4+CD25+CD127-), CD4+CD25- non-regulatory cells, CD4 and CD8 cells were FACS-sorted from thawed PBMCs. The length of the CDR3 is 15 residues. Trimming took 4 bases from V and 2 from J, leaving 13 bases between them. CDR1 ENHRY and CDR2 SYGVKD come from the germline V gene. Points on this clone: The antigen is not known.

Sequenced by immunoSEQ multiplex PCR; TCRdb stores in-frame clones only, minus some. The table shows about 64,000 clones, with more than 70% occurring only once. This specimen consisted of CD4+ T cells from blood (PBMCs), obtained 6 months after the transplant. This clonotype originated in a human patient who received a combined kidney and bone marrow transplant. Some T cells here may be from the graft donor. V usage is TRBV10-3 and J usage is TRBJ2-3, with D tentatively TRBD1 (5 bases). CDR3 loop: CAISGYDSPTDTQYF. The CDR3 DNA follows: TGTGCCATCAGTGGTTATGACAGTCCCACAGATACGCAGTATTTT.